This T cell receptor (beta chain) was identified during a study of immune evolution from preneoplasia to lung adenocarcinoma. Findings of the study overall: Later-stage lesions appeared to have more T cells, more diversity, less clonality. Top clone share appeared to fall from AAH through AIS, MIA, adenocarcinoma. Compared with EGFR-mutant or double wild-type lesions, KRAS-mutant nodules were more clonal.

Nucleic acids came from premalignant or tumor cells enriched by macro-dissection. Repertoires were generated with immunoSEQ multiplex PCR, while TCRdb's copy carries only in-frame clones and drops some. The sample has 3,500 or so clones; roughly 85% are singletons. This clone has just one count. Its specificity is unknown. This TCR was sampled from a person aged 45 to 60 with lung adenocarcinoma. The sample taken for sequencing was FFPE invasive lung adenocarcinoma tissue.

CDR3 region: CASRERGGNNEQFF. DNA of the CDR3: TGTGCCAGCAGGGAGCGGGGGGGTAACAATGAGCAGTTCTTC. This rearrangement joins TRBV28 to TRBJ2-1, with TRBD2 matching 10 bases. CDR3 length equals 14 residues. With 6 bases clipped from V and 5 bases from J, the junction kept 4 bases outside the gene matches. Germline-derived CDR1 and CDR2 are MDHEN and SYDVKM.